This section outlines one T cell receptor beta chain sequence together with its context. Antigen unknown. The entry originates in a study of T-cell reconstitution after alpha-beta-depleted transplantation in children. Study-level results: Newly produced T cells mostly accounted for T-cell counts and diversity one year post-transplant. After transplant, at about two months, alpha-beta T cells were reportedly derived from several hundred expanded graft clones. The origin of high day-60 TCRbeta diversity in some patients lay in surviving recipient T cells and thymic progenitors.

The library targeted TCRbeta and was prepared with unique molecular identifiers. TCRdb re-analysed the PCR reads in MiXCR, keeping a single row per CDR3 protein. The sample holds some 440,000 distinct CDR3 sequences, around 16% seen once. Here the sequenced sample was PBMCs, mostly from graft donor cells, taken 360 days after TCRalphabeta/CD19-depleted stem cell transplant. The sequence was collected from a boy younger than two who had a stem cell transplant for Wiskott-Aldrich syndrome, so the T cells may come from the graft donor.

The DNA for the CDR3 is TGTGCCATCAGTGAGGGAGGGACCATGATTTCATTTACGCAGTATTTT. This codes for CAISEGGTMISFTQYF. The J gene is TRBJ2-3, the V gene TRBV10-3; TRBD2 might be the D (6 bases). Germline V gene sequence: CDR1 ENHRY, CDR2 SYGVKD. The CDR3 consists of 16 residues. Between the trimmed V and J ends, which lost 2 bases and 8 bases, there was a span of 20 bases.